The 16 T cell receptor beta chains listed next were all sequenced from one sample in a study of cytomegalovirus exposure and HLA in healthy donors. Vbeta (60) and Jbeta (13) primers were used in the PCR. Sequenced by immunoSEQ multiplex PCR; TCRdb stores in-frame clones only, minus some. The sample lists roughly 120,000 clones; 75% to 80% were seen once. The sample comprised PBMCs. These receptors all stem from a man aged 40-49 years in good health and CMV-seronegative.

The chain links TRBV7-9 to TRBJ2-5, with a possible D match to TRBD1 (7 bases). Looked up from germline, CDR1 is SEHNR and CDR2 is FQNEAQ (reference sequence). This CDR3 is 18 amino acids long. With 7 bases removed from V and 5 bases from J, the gap between germline ends came to 29 bases. CDR3 nucleotide sequence: TGTGCCAGCATCCGAGCCTGGAGTGGTTTCAGGGGGGTCGAGACCCAGTACTTC. It yields the protein CASIRAWSGFRGVETQYF.

This clone was counted a single time. The J gene is TRBJ2-5, the V gene TRBV7-2; a weak D match, TRBD2 (5 bases). The CDR3 runs to 15 residues. Trimming took off 5 bases at V and 6 bases at J, with 19 bases between the two ends. CDR1 and CDR2 (germline): SGHTA, FQGNSA. CDR3 sequence reads: CASSPGLLDAQTQYF. The DNA of the CDR3 is TGTGCCAGCAGCCCCGGACTTCTCGATGCTCAGACCCAGTACTTC.

This rearrangement joins TRBV2 to TRBJ2-3; D might be TRBD2 (5 bases). Trimming left V 8 bases short and J 1 base short, with 13 bases between. The CDR3 covers 14 residues. Germline CDR1 is SNHLY and CDR2 is FYNNEI. CDR3 region: CASAQRARTDTQYF. The CDR3, as DNA: TGTGCCAGCGCCCAGAGGGCCCGCACAGATACGCAGTATTTT.

This clone has only a few counts. The chain couples TRBV7-2 to TRBJ2-7; a weak D match, TRBD1 (5 bases). From germline, CDR1 is SGHTA and CDR2 FQGNSA. The V gene lost 5 bases and the J gene lost 6 bases, with 20 bases spanning the gap. CDR3 length equals 15 residues. The CDR3 region is CASSPRQGLISEQYF. The DNA of the CDR3 is TGTGCCAGCAGCCCGAGGCAGGGTCTGATTTCCGAGCAGTACTTC.

The rearrangement uses TRBV7-3 and TRBJ2-2; D might be TRBD1 (5 bases). The CDR3 totals 16 residues. V was clipped by 4 bases and J by 7 bases, with 19 bases between them. Germline assignment: CDR1 SGHTA and CDR2 FQGTGA. DNA for the CDR3: TGTGCCAGCAGCTCGGAAGTTCGGCAGGGCGTCGGGGAGCTGTTTTTT. It specifies CASSSEVRQGVGELFF.

The chain joins TRBV6-1 to TRBJ1-4; possibly TRBD1 for D (6 bases). The CDR3 extends over 13 amino acids. Trimming shortened V by 7 bases and J by 3 bases, and 9 bases separated the two germline ends. CDR1 MNHNS and CDR2 SASEGT come from the germline V gene. The CDR3 coding sequence is TGTGCCAGCAACAGGGATCCTAATGAAAAACTGTTTTTT. Encoded protein: CASNRDPNEKLFF.

Here the CDR3 reads CASSLEAGAYEQYF. The CDR3 DNA is TGTGCCAGCAGCTTAGAGGCAGGGGCATACGAGCAGTACTTC. The V and J genes are TRBV7-6 and TRBJ2-7; a weak D match, TRBD1 (6 bases). CDR3 length: 14 residues. Germline CDR1 and CDR2: SGHVS and FNYEAQ. With 1 base removed from V and 4 bases from J, the gap between germline ends came to 11 bases.

The V gene is TRBV7-8, the J gene TRBJ1-1; 10 bases match TRBD1. After removal of 5 bases from V and 1 base from J, the junction contained 4 bases not matched to a gene. CDR1 and CDR2 (germline): SGHVS, FQNEAQ. The CDR3 length is 15 residues. CDR3 nucleotides: TGTGCCAGCAGCCCGCGGACAGGGGGGAACACTGAAGCTTTCTTT. Translating gives CASSPRTGGNTEAFF.

This clone was found a few times. The V call is TRBV5-1, the J call TRBJ1-1; 9 bases are a match to TRBD1. Trimming cost V 4 bases and J 12 bases; bases outside gene matches: 4. The CDR3 length is 11 residues. Germline V gene lookup returns CDR1 SGHRS and CDR2 YFSETQ. CDR3: CASSKGTGTFF. The CDR3, as DNA: TGCGCCAGCAGCAAGGGGACAGGGACTTTCTTT.

The chain recombines TRBV28 with TRBJ1-4; perhaps TRBD1 as D (6 bases). Germline values: CDR1 MDHEN, CDR2 SYDVKM. V was clipped by 5 bases and J by 7 bases, with 17 bases between them. The CDR3 spans 15 residues. The CDR3 DNA follows: TGTGCCAGCAGTGGACCCGGGACACGCGCTGAAAAACTGTTTTTT. Protein product: CASSGPGTRAEKLFF.

The V gene is TRBV4-3, the J gene TRBJ2-3; no clear D gene. V lost 4 bases and J 2 bases, leaving 13 bases between the germline ends. The CDR3 sequence is 15 residues long. Germline loops: CDR1 LGHNA, CDR2 YSLEER. The CDR3 here is CASSPRRSYTDTQYF. Written as DNA, the CDR3 is TGCGCCAGCAGCCCCCGACGGAGCTACACAGATACGCAGTATTTT.

CDR3 bases: TGTGCCAGTAGGAGATCCACCGGGGAGCTGTTTTTT. Protein sequence: CASRRSTGELFF. The V call is TRBV19, the J call TRBJ2-2; D remains ambiguous. V gave up 6 bases and J gave up 4 bases, with 6 bases separating them. This CDR3 has 12 amino acids. CDR1 and CDR2 (germline): LNHDA, SQIVND (reference sequence).

This chain joins TRBV6-5 and TRBJ2-1; 7 bases map to TRBD2. The germline CDR1 and CDR2 sequences are MNHEY and SVGAGI. The CDR3 is made up of 15 amino acids. With V trimmed by 0 bases and J by 3 bases, 2 bases remained unmatched. CDR3 nucleotides: TGTGCCAGCAGTTACTCGCGGGACTACTACAATGAGCAGTTCTTC. Its translation is CASSYSRDYYNEQFF.

The chain recombines TRBV7-2 with TRBJ1-1, with 9 bases identical to TRBD1. The V and J ends lost 3 bases and 8 bases, in that order; junction bases with no gene match: 4. Germline V lookup: CDR1 SGHTA, CDR2 FQGNSA. The CDR3 is 13 amino acids. The CDR3 bases are TGTGCCAGCAGCTTTCCCGGGACAGGGGAAGCTTTCTTT. Residues: CASSFPGTGEAFF.

Points on this clone: A junction boundary mismatches the germline segment, possibly from a read error. The chain's CDR3 is CSSSLTPLQQPGELFF. CDR3 bases: TGTTCCAGCAGCTTAACCCCTCTACAGCAACCCGGGGAGCTGTTTTTT. V is TRBV7-9 and J is TRBJ2-2; D remains unclear. The germline V gene encodes CDR1 SEHNR and CDR2 FQNEAQ (reference sequence). This CDR3 has 16 residues.

This chain links TRBV4-1 with TRBJ1-2, with 10 bases fitting TRBD1. Trimming removed 3 bases from V and 0 bases from J; junction bases left unmatched: 4. The CDR3 is made up of 16 amino acids. Germline-derived CDR1 and CDR2 are MGHRA and YSYEKL. This CDR3 is CASSQLDRGANYGYTF. CDR3 bases: TGCGCCAGCAGCCAGCTGGACAGGGGGGCTAACTATGGCTACACCTTC.